This is a list of T cell receptor beta chains from one sample in a study of blood T cell repertoires in COVID-19. The repertoire was sequenced with immunoSEQ multiplex PCR; TCRdb's copy has only in-frame clones and lacks some. The table lists 150,000 to 200,000 clones, 87% of them singletons, with around 3.5% in the top ten. Sequencing was carried out using peripheral blood. These receptors all come from a man between 18 and 29 years old with active or convalescent COVID-19. CDR3s include the opening cysteine and the closing phenylalanine or tryptophan. A D gene is named only where the DNA matches it firmly. Not all rows give a size; the values are once, few, many and, for expanded clones, a class.

D gene,J gene,clone size,V gene,CDR3 DNA,CDR3 protein
TRBD2,TRBJ2-5,NA,TRBV27,TGTGCCAGCAGCAGAGCGGGGGGCCTAGAGACCCAGTACTTC,CASSRAGGLETQYF
NA,TRBJ2-3,NA,TRBV5-3,TGTGCCAGAAGCTGCTCAGGGGCTAGCACAGATACGCAGTATTTT,CARSCSGASTDTQYF
NA,TRBJ1-5,few,TRBV6-1,TGTGCCAGCAGTGAAATTCCAGGGGGCAATCAGCCCCAGCATTTT,CASSEIPGGNQPQHF
NA,TRBJ2-7,NA,TRBV19,TGTGCCAGTAGTACAAACTACGAGCAGTACTTC,CASSTNYEQYF
NA,TRBJ1-6,NA,TRBV2,TGTGCCAGCACTAAGCCTCCAAAATTGAGCTCCTATAATTCACCCCTCCACTTT,CASTKPPKLSSYNSPLHF
NA,TRBJ2-5,NA,TRBV5-5,TGTGCCAGCAGCCTGAACTGGGAGACCCAGTACTTC,CASSLNWETQYF
NA,TRBJ2-7,NA,TRBV2,TGTGCCAGCAGTGCTTCGGAGGGAACCTACGAGCAGTACTTC,CASSASEGTYEQYF
NA,TRBJ2-7,NA,TRBV18,TGTGCCAGCTCACCTTTGTCGAGAGAGTACGAGCAGTACTTC,CASSPLSREYEQYF
TRBD2,TRBJ2-1,many,TRBV19,TGTGCCAGTAGCCCTAGGACAGGGACTAGCGGGATTGGGACCTACAATGAGCAGTTCTTC,CASSPRTGTSGIGTYNEQFF
NA,TRBJ1-1,NA,TRBV14,TGTGCCAGCAGCCAAGTTAAGGGGTCCACTGAAGCTTTCTTT,CASSQVKGSTEAFF
NA,TRBJ2-1,NA,TRBV5-1,TGCGCCAGCAGCCCCATGGCAGGCTCCTACAATGAGCAGTTCTTC,CASSPMAGSYNEQFF
TRBD1,TRBJ1-1,NA,TRBV5-6,TGTGCCAGCAGCTTTCAGGGGGCTGAAGCTTTCTTT,CASSFQGAEAFF
TRBD1,TRBJ1-2,NA,TRBV28,TGTGCCAGCAGTTACGACAGGGGCGGCGGCTACACCTTC,CASSYDRGGGYTF
TRBD1,TRBJ2-3,NA,TRBV6-4,TGTGCCAGCAGTGGGGGACAGGGGTTCACAGATACGCAGTATTTT,CASSGGQGFTDTQYF
NA,TRBJ2-7,NA,TRBV12-3/TRBV12-4,TGTGCCAGCAGTCTTAACAACTACGAGCAGTACTTC,CASSLNNYEQYF
TRBD2,TRBJ2-7,NA,TRBV4-2,TGTGCCAGCAGCCAAGGGCCCCCCGTAGTAGCGGGACATAACGAGCAGTACTTC,CASSQGPPVVAGHNEQYF
TRBD1,TRBJ1-3,once,TRBV11-2,TGTGCCAGCAGCCGTACCGGACAGGGTGTTGGAAACACCATATATTTT,CASSRTGQGVGNTIYF
NA,TRBJ1-1,NA,TRBV7-2,TGTGCCAGCAGCTCGTATGGACAGATTAACACTGAAGCTTTCTTT,CASSSYGQINTEAFF
NA,TRBJ2-5,NA,TRBV10-2,TGCGCCAGCAGAGGGGGGGATCGGAAGACCCAGTACTTC,CASRGGDRKTQYF
NA,TRBJ1-4,NA,TRBV28,TGTGCCAGCAGTTTAGGCAGGGCCATAGGGAATGAAAAACTGTTTTTT,CASSLGRAIGNEKLFF
TRBD1,TRBJ1-5,few,TRBV6-5,TGTGCCAGCAGCCCCGGGACAGGGGACAATCAGCCCCAGCATTTT,CASSPGTGDNQPQHF
NA,TRBJ1-1,NA,TRBV7-9,TGTGCCAGCAGCTTAGTGTTGCTCGGGAATTTGAACACTGAAGCTTTCTTT,CASSLVLLGNLNTEAFF
NA,TRBJ1-1,NA,TRBV25-1,TGTGCCAGCAGTGCCGAAGACAGGCGAAACACTGAAGCTTTCTTT,CASSAEDRRNTEAFF
TRBD1,TRBJ2-5,NA,TRBV11-3,TGTGCCAGCAGCAAGGACAGGGGCGGGGAGACCCAGTACTTC,CASSKDRGGETQYF
NA,TRBJ2-1,once,TRBV9,TGTGCCAGCAGCGGAGGGACCTACAATGAGCAGTTCTTC,CASSGGTYNEQFF
NA,TRBJ2-7,NA,TRBV12-1,TGTGCCAGCAGCCCAGGACTGCGACATGCCTACGAGCAGTACTTC,CASSPGLRHAYEQYF
NA,TRBJ2-5,NA,TRBV6-2/TRBV6-3,TGTGCCAGCAGCTCCCGTGAAGAGACCCAGTACTTC,CASSSREETQYF
TRBD1,TRBJ1-2,NA,TRBV10-3,TGTGCCATCAGTGATACTACAGGGGGCTACGGCTACACCTTC,CAISDTTGGYGYTF
NA,TRBJ1-1,NA,TRBV24-1,TGTGCCACCAGTGATTCCGGACAGACGAACACTGAAGCTTTCTTT,CATSDSGQTNTEAFF
TRBD1,TRBJ1-1,NA,TRBV6-2/TRBV6-3,TGTGCCAGCAGTTACGGGGGGACAGGGTCAAACACTGAAGCTTTCTTT,CASSYGGTGSNTEAFF
NA,TRBJ1-3,NA,TRBV5-1,TGCGCCAGCAGCAGGGACTTGAGCTCTGGAAACACCATATATTTT,CASSRDLSSGNTIYF
NA,TRBJ2-1,NA,TRBV7-8,TGTGCCAGCAGCCCCCGGGACTTTGAGCAGTTCTTC,CASSPRDFEQFF
NA,TRBJ1-5,NA,TRBV10-2,TGCGCCAGCGGACCCGGACAGCTGGGTCAGCCCCAGCATTTT,CASGPGQLGQPQHF
NA,TRBJ2-3,NA,TRBV5-1,TGCGCCAGCAGCGCGCTCGGTACGCAGTATTTT,CASSALGTQYF
TRBD2,TRBJ2-3,NA,TRBV2,TGTGCCAGCAGTGGAGGGACGGGGGGGGATACGCAGTATTTT,CASSGGTGGDTQYF
TRBD1,TRBJ2-2,NA,TRBV2,TGTGCCAGCAGGCCCGGGACAGGGGGCACCGGGGAGCTGTTTTTT,CASRPGTGGTGELFF
NA,TRBJ2-3,NA,TRBV29-1,TGCAGCGTTGAAGATCTCCGGGATACGCAGTATTTT,CSVEDLRDTQYF
TRBD2,TRBJ2-1,NA,TRBV6-4,TGTGCCAGCAGTGCGGGACTAGCGGGGGACAATGAGCAGTTCTTC,CASSAGLAGDNEQFF
NA,TRBJ2-5,NA,TRBV19,TGTGCCAGTAGAGGGAGTCTCGGGTACCAAGAGACCCAGTACTTC,CASRGSLGYQETQYF
TRBD2,TRBJ2-1,NA,TRBV7-2,TGTGCCAGCAGCTTATTAGCGGGAGTGTACAATGAGCAGTTCTTC,CASSLLAGVYNEQFF
NA,TRBJ2-7,once,TRBV11-3,TGTGCCAGCAGCCGCACAGGGACGGACGAGCAGTACTTC,CASSRTGTDEQYF
NA,TRBJ2-7,NA,TRBV19,TGTGCCAGTAGTATCCGAGGGATAGACCGGGTCGAGCAGTACTTC,CASSIRGIDRVEQYF
NA,TRBJ1-5,NA,TRBV3-1/TRBV3-2,TGTGCCAGCAGCCAAGCAGGAATTAGCAATCAGCCCCAGCATTTT,CASSQAGISNQPQHF
NA,TRBJ2-7,NA,TRBV6-5,TGTGCCAGCAGTTACTCACCGGGGTTCTACGAGCAGTACTTC,CASSYSPGFYEQYF
TRBD2,TRBJ2-4,NA,TRBV18,TGTGCCAGCTCACCACCCGACGGGGGGAAAAACATTCAGTACTTC,CASSPPDGGKNIQYF
NA,TRBJ1-2,once,TRBV29-1,TGCAGCGTTGAAGATCTTCGGGGCTACACCTTC,CSVEDLRGYTF
TRBD1,TRBJ1-4,once,TRBV19,TGTGCCAGTATCGGGACAGGAAGGGAAAAACTGTTTTTT,CASIGTGREKLFF
NA,TRBJ1-2,NA,TRBV29-1,TGCAGCGCCTCGGACAGTGATCTTAACTATGGCTACACCTTC,CSASDSDLNYGYTF
TRBD1,TRBJ2-7,NA,TRBV4-3,TGCGCCAGCAGCCAAGAGACGGGACAGGGAGTCCTTTACGAGCAGTACTTC,CASSQETGQGVLYEQYF
NA,TRBJ2-2,NA,TRBV4-3,TGCGCCAGCAGCCAAGAGATTAGCTGGAACACCGGGGAGCTGTTTTTT,CASSQEISWNTGELFF
NA,TRBJ2-2,NA,TRBV6-6,TGTGCCAGCAGGTCTTCGAACACCGGGGAGCTGTTTTTT,CASRSSNTGELFF
NA,TRBJ1-5,NA,TRBV19,TGTGCCAGTAGTATCGTACGCGCCAGCAATCAGCCCCAGCATTTT,CASSIVRASNQPQHF
TRBD1,TRBJ2-2,NA,TRBV14,TGTGCCAGCAGCCATACAGGGGCCGGGGAGCTGTTTTTT,CASSHTGAGELFF
TRBD2,TRBJ2-7,NA,TRBV28,TGTGCCAGCAGTTTACGGCGCGGGAGGGCGGGGGAGCAGTACTTC,CASSLRRGRAGEQYF
TRBD1,TRBJ1-1,NA,TRBV10-3,TGTGCCATCAGGGACAGGGTTACTGAAGCTTTCTTT,CAIRDRVTEAFF
TRBD2,TRBJ2-5,many,TRBV27,TGTGCCAGCAGTTTAAGCGGGAGTTATGGGGAGACCCAGTACTTC,CASSLSGSYGETQYF
TRBD1,TRBJ1-1,NA,TRBV18,TGTGCCAGCTCATCTCGGGGACAGTCGAACACTGAAGCTTTCTTT,CASSSRGQSNTEAFF